The T cell receptor (beta chain) described here comes from a study of spatial heterogeneity in lung cancer. Each TCR cDNA molecule bore a unique molecular identifier. TCRdb redid the calling of the 5' RACE reads with MiXCR, one entry per CDR3 protein. This sample carries around 20,000 distinct CDR3 sequences, around 19% of them seen once, and the ten largest clones take roughly 13%. The time point is: sample taken at primary tumor resection. The sequenced material consisted of unsorted whole RNA from tumor, nontumor lung or frozen PBMC. The donors were 72 patients with non-small cell lung cancer that was early-stage and untreated. V lost 3 bases and J lost 0, with 12 bases in between. From germline, CDR1 is SGHNT and CDR2 YYREEE (reference sequence). The CDR3 is made up of 15 amino acids. This clonotype has ten or more counts.

The clonotype comes from a male donor with early-stage non-small cell lung cancer. The sample here was PBMCs, taken at surgery. The gene calls are TRBV5-4 and TRBJ1-2; TRBD1 might be the D (6 bases). CDR3 sequence reads: CASSWGQSTNYGYTF. CDR3 nucleotides: TGTGCCAGCAGCTGGGGACAAAGCACTAACTATGGCTACACCTTC.